One TCR beta chain is described in this entry. The CDR3 totals 15 residues. Germline CDR1 reads MNHEY; CDR2 reads SVGAGI. V lost 0 bases and J lost 6, with 14 bases in between. Profiled with immunoSEQ multiplex PCR; TCRdb holds only in-frame clones, not every one. This sample has some 80,000 clones; more than 80% occur once, and the top ten carry approximately 0.74%. This sample is part of a study of blood T cell repertoires in COVID-19. The TCR originated in a woman older than 75 with acute or convalescent COVID-19. Sequenced: peripheral blood. The chain has TRBV6-5 and TRBJ1-1; a weak D match, TRBD1 (6 bases). CDR3 in DNA: TGTGCCAGCAGTTACTCTAGGGGGAGGGGGGCTGAAGCTTTCTTT. Its translation is CASSYSRGRGAEAFF.